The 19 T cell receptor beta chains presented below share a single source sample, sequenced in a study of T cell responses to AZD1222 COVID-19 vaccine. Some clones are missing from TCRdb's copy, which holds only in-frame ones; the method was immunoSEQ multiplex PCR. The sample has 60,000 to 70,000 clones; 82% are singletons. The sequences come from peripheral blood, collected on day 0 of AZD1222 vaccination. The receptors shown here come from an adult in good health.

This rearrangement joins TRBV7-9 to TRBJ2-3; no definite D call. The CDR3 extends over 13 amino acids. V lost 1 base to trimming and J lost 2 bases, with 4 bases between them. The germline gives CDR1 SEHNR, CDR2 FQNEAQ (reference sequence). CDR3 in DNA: TGTGCCAGCAGCTTAGACCTCACAGATACGCAGTATTTT. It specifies CASSLDLTDTQYF. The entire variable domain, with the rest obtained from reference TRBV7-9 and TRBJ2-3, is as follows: DTGVSQNPRHKITKRGQNVTFRCDPISEHNRLYWYRQTLGQGPEFLTYFQNEAQLEKSRLLSDRFSAERPKGSFSTLEIQRTEQGDSAMYLCASSLDLTDTQYFGPGTRLTVL.

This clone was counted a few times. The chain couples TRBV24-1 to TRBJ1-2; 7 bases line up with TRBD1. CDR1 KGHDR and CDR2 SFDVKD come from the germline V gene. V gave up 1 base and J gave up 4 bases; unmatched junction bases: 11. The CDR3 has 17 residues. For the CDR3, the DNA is TGTGCCACCAGTGATTTCAGGGCCGGAGGGGGCATCTATGGCTACACCTTC. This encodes CATSDFRAGGGIYGYTF.

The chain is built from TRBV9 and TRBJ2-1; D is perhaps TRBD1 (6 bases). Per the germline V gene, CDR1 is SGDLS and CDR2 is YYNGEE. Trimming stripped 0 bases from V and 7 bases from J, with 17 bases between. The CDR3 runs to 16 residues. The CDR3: CASSVGSGAFSNEQFF. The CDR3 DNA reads TGTGCCAGCAGCGTAGGTTCAGGGGCTTTTAGTAATGAGCAGTTCTTC.

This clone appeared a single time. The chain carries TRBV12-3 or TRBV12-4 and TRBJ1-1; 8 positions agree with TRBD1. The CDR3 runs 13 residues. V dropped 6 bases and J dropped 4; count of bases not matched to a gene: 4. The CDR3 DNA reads TGTGCCAGCAGGAGACAGGGGCCCACTGAAGCTTTCTTT. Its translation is CASRRQGPTEAFF.

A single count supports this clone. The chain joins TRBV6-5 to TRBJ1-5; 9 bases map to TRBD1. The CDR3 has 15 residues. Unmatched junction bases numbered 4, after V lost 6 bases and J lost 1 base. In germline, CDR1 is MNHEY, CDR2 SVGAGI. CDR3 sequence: CASRGTGSSNQPQHF. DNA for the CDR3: TGTGCCAGCAGGGGGACAGGGTCGAGCAATCAGCCCCAGCATTTT.

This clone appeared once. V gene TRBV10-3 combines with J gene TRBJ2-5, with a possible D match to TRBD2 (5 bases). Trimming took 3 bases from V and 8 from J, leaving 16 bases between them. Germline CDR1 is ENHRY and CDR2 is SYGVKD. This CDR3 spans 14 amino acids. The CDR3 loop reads CAISEGRGQSTQYF. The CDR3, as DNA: TGTGCCATCAGTGAAGGAAGAGGGCAGTCCACCCAGTACTTC.

CDR3 bases: TGCGCCAGCAGCCAAGATGACAACACTGAAGCTTTCTTT. Translation: CASSQDDNTEAFF. The chain carries TRBV4-3 and TRBJ1-1; D not resolved. This CDR3 is 13 amino acids long. Per the germline V gene, CDR1 is LGHNA and CDR2 is YSLEER. V lost 0 bases and J lost 2, with 4 bases in between.

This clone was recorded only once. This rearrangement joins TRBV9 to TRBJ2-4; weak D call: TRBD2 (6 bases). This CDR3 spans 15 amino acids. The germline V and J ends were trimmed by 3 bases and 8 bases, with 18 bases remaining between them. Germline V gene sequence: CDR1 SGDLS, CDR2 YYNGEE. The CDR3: CASSALGSQGDIQYF. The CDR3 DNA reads TGTGCCAGCAGCGCTCTCGGGAGTCAAGGGGACATTCAGTACTTC.

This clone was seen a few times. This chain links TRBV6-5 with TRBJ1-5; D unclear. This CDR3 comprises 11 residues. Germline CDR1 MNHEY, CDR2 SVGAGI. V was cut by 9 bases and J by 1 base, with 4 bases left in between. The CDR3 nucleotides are TGTGCCAGTCAGAGCAATCAGCCCCAGCATTTT. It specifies CASQSNQPQHF.

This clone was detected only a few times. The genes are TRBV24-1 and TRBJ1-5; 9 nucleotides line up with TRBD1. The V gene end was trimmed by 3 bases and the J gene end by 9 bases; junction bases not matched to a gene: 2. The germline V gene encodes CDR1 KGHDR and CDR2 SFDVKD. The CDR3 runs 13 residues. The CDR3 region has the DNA TGTGCCACCAGTGATGGGACAGGGTCGCCCCAGCATTTT. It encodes CATSDGTGSPQHF.

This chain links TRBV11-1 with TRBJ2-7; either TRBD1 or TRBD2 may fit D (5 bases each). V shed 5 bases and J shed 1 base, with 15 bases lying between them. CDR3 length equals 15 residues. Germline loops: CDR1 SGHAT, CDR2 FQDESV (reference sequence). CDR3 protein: CASSPGQGGSYEQYF. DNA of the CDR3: TGTGCCAGCAGCCCTGGGCAGGGCGGGTCCTACGAGCAGTACTTC. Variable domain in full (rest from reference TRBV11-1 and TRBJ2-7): EAEVAQSPRYKITEKSQAVAFWCDPISGHATLYWYRQILGQGPELLVQFQDESVVDDSQLPKDRFSAERLKGVDSTLKIQPAELGDSAMYLCASSPGQGGSYEQYFGPGTRLTVT.

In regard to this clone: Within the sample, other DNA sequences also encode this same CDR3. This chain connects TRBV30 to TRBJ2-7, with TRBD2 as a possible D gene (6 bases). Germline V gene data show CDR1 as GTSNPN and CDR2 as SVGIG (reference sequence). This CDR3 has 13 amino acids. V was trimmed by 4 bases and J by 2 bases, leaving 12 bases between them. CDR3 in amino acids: CAWTRGLAYEQYF. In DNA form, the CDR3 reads TGTGCCTGGACCCGGGGACTCGCCTACGAGCAGTACTTC.

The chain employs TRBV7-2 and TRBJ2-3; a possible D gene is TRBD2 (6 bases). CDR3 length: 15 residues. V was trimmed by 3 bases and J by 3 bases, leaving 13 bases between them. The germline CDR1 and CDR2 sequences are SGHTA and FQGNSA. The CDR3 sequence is CASSFGGGGTDTQYF. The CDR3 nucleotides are TGTGCCAGCAGCTTTGGCGGCGGAGGGACAGATACGCAGTATTTT.

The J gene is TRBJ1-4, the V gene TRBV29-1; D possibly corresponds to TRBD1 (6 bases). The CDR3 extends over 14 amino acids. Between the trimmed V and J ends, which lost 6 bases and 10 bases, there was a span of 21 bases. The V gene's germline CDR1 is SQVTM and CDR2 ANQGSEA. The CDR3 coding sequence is TGCAGCGTCGATCCTACAGGGTCAGAGGGAAAACTGTTTTTT. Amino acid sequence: CSVDPTGSEGKLFF.

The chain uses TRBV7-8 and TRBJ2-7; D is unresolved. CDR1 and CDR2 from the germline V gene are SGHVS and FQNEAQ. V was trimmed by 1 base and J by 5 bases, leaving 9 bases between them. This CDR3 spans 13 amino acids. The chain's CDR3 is CASSLGVANEQYF. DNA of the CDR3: TGTGCCAGCAGCTTAGGGGTGGCTAACGAGCAGTACTTC.

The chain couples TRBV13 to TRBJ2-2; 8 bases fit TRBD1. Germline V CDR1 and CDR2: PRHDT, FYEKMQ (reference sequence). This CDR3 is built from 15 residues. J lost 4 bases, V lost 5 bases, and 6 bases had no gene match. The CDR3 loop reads CASSRDRTGTGELFF. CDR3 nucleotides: TGTGCCAGCAGCCGGGACAGGACGGGCACCGGGGAGCTGTTTTTT.

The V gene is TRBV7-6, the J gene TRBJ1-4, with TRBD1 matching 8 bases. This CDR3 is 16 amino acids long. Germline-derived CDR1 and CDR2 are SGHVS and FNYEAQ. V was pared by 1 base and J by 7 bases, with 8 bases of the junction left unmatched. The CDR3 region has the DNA TGTGCCAGCAGCTTAGGCCGGACAGGGAAAACTGAAAAACTGTTTTTT. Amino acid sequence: CASSLGRTGKTEKLFF. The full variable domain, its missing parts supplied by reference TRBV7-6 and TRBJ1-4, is GAGVSQSPRYKVTKRGQDVALRCDPISGHVSLYWYRQALGQGPEFLTYFNYEAQQDKSGLPNDRFSAERPEGSISTLTIQRTEQRDSAMYRCASSLGRTGKTEKLFFGSGTQLSVL.

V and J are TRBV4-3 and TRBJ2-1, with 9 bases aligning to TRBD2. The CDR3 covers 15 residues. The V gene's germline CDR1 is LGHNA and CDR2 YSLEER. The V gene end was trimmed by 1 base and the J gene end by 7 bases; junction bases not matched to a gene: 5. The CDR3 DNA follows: TGCGCCAGCAGCCAAGGACTAGCGGTTAGAAATGAGCAGTTCTTC. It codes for CASSQGLAVRNEQFF.

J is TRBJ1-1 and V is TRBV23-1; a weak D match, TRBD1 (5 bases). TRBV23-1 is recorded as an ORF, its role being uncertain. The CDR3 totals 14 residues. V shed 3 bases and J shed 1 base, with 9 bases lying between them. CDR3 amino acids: CASSHRGRNTEAFF. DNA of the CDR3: TGCGCCAGCAGTCATCGGGGGAGGAACACTGAAGCTTTCTTT.